This TCR beta chain was found in a study of memory CD4+ T cells and cytomegalovirus serostatus. Study-wide results and limits: Suggested: most of the CMV-linked TCR signature lies in CD4+ memory cells. Each of approximately 73 CMV-associated TCRbeta sequences occurred in one to five individuals.

The CDR3 is 13 residues long, counting both termini. CDR1 is LNHDA and CDR2 is SQIVND in the germline V gene (reference sequence). Single viable CD3+CD4+CD8-CD45RO+ cells were sorted as the memory CD4+ T cells. CMV serostatus came from serum IgG against pp150, pp28, p38, p52. Total CD4+ T cells were enriched by CD4 positive selection. This table comes from immunoSEQ multiplex PCR, and its TCRdb copy is limited to in-frame clones, with some not included. The table shows approximately 49,000 clones, with around 74% occurring only once. In regard to this clone: Its antigen is currently unknown. The limits of the CDR3 on the DNA are not certain, so only TCRdb's listed CDR3 is given.

The chain couples TRBV19 to TRBJ2-5. The sequence came from an adult in good health and CMV-seronegative. Sequencing was carried out using memory CD4+ T cells from blood. CDR3 amino acids: CASSSTLGTTQYF.